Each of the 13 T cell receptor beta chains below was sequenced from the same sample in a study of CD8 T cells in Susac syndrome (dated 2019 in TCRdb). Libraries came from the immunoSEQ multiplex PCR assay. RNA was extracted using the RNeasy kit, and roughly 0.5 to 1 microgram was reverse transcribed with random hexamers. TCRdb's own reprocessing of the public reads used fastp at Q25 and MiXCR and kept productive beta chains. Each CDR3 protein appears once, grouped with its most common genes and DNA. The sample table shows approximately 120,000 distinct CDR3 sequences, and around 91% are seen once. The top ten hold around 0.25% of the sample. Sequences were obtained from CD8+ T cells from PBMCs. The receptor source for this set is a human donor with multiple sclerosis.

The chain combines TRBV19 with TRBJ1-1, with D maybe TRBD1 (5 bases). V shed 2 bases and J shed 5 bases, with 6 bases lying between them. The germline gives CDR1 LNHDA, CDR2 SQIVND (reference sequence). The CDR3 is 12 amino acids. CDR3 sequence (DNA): TGTGCCAGTAGTATATGGGGGACTGAAGCTTTCTTT. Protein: CASSIWGTEAFF.

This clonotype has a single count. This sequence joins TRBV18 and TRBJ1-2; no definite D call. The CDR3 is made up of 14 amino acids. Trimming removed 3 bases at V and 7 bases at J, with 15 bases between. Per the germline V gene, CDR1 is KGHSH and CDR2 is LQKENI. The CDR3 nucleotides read TGTGCCAGCTCACCCATGGCAGGCGGGAGTGGCTACACCTTC. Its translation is CASSPMAGGSGYTF.

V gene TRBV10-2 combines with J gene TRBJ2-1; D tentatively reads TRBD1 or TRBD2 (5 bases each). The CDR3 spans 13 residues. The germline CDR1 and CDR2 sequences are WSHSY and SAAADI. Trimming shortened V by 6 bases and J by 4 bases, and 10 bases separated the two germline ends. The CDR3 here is CASSDGTYNEQFF. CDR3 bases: TGCGCCAGCAGCGACGGGACGTACAATGAGCAGTTCTTC.

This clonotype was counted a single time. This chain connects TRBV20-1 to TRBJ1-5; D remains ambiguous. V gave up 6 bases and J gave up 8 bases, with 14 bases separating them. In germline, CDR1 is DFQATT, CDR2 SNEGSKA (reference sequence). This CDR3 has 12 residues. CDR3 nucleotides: TGCAGTGCCTCCCCCCGCAGAGAGCCCCAGCATTTT. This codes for CSASPRREPQHF.

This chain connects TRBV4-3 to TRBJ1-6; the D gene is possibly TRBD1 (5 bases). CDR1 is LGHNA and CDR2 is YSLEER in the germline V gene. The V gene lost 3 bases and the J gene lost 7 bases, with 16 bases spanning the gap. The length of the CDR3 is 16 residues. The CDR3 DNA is TGCGCCAGCAGCCAGGGTGACGGGGGTTCGAATTCACCCCTCCACTTT. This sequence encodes CASSQGDGGSNSPLHF.

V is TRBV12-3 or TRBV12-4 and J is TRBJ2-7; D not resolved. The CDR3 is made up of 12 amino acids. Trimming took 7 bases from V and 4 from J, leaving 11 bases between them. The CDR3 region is CASTSGTYEQYF. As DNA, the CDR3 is TGTGCCAGCACCTCAGGTACATACGAGCAGTACTTC.

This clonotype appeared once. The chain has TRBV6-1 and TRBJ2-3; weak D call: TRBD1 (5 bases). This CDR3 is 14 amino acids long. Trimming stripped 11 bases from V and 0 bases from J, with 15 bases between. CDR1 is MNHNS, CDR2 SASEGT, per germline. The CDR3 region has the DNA TGTGCCGGCCTGGGTCAGGGAAGCACAGATACGCAGTATTTT. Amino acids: CAGLGQGSTDTQYF.

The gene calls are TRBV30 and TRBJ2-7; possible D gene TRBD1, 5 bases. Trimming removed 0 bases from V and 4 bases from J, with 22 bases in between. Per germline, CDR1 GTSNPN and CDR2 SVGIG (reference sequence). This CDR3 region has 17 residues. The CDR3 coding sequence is TGTGCCTGGAGTGTACGGTTGGACACTAAGAGGCCGTACGAGCAGTACTTC. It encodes CAWSVRLDTKRPYEQYF.

Here the CDR3 reads CSARVSRKETQYF. The CDR3 bases are TGCAGTGCTAGAGTATCTAGGAAGGAGACCCAGTACTTC. V is TRBV20-1 and J is TRBJ2-5; D call uncertain. Germline V CDR1 and CDR2: DFQATT, SNEGSKA (reference sequence). The CDR3 spans 13 residues. V was cut by 1 base and J by 5 bases, with 11 bases left in between.

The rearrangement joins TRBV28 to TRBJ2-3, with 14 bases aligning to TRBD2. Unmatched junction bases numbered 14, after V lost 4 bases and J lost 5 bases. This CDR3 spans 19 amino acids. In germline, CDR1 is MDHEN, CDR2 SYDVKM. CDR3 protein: CASSSQLGLAGVLEDTQYF. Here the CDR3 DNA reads TGTGCCAGCAGTTCACAACTGGGACTAGCGGGAGTGCTTGAAGATACGCAGTATTTT.

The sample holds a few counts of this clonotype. CDR3 DNA sequence: TGTGCCAGCAGGAGGGATATCGACTATGGCTACACCTTC. This encodes CASRRDIDYGYTF. The chain links TRBV27 to TRBJ1-2; no firm D call. V dropped 6 bases and J dropped 3 bases, with 11 bases sitting between them. This CDR3 comprises 13 residues. Germline V lookup: CDR1 MNHEY, CDR2 SMNVEV (reference sequence).

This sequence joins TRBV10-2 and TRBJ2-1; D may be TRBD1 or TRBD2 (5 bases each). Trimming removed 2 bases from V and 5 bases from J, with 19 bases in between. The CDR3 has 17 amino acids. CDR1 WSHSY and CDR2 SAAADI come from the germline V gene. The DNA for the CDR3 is TGCGCCAGCAGTGAGGGGCTGGGGGTAAGACGAGACAATGAGCAGTTCTTC. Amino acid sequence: CASSEGLGVRRDNEQFF.

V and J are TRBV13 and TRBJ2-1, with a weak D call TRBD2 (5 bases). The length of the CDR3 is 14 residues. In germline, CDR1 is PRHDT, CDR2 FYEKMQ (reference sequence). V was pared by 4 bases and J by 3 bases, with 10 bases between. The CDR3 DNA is TGTGCCAGCAGCTCCTGGACTGGCTACAATGAGCAGTTCTTC. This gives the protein CASSSWTGYNEQFF.